This T cell receptor beta chain came from a study of T cell repertoires in cytomegalovirus infection. Comment on this clonotype: Its antigen remains unidentified.

TCRdb processed the reads anew with MiXCR; each CDR3 protein has one entry. The sample lists about 78,000 distinct CDR3 sequences; approximately 39% were seen once. The trim removed 3 bases at V and 6 bases at J, leaving 6 bases unmatched. CDR1 and CDR2 from the germline V gene are MNHNS and SASEGT. The CDR3 is 16 residues long. The sequenced sample was CD8+ T cells from cultured PBMCs, obtained from culture after CMV antigen stimulation. The chain recombines TRBV6-1 with TRBJ1-6; 9 bases line up with TRBD1. The source of this sequence is a human donor in good health (CMV status not recorded). Some clones in this sample may be carry-over from other donors' samples. The CDR3 sequence is CASSELGQGINSPLHF. For the CDR3, the DNA is TGTGCCAGCAGTGAGTTGGGACAGGGAATTAATTCACCCCTCCACTTT.